This T cell receptor (beta chain) was sequenced for a study of blood T cell repertoires in COVID-19. Study details: The cDNA or gDNA used as material had been derived from T cells, B-cell-depleted T cells, or PBMCs.

CDR1 and CDR2 from the germline V gene are DFQATT and SNEGSKA (reference sequence). The CDR3 is 13 residues long. The junction had 9 bases not matched to a gene; V was cut back by 3 bases and J by 10 bases. In the study's own analysis: Reference gene primer amplification gave estimated nucleated cell counts. Sequencing was performed with immunoSEQ multiplex PCR; in TCRdb, only in-frame clones are kept and a portion is missing. V, J and clone size are taken as reported in that table, and D and trimming were inferred from the DNA itself. The sample lists some 55,000 clones; 65% to 85% were seen once. The sample was peripheral blood. This sequence was found in a man between 65 and 85 years old with active or convalescent COVID-19. The rearrangement uses TRBV20-1 and TRBJ2-1; TRBD2 agrees at 7 bases. The CDR3 bases are TGCAGTGCTAGTTCTCTAGCGGACGGGGAGCAGTTCTTC. Its protein is CSASSLADGEQFF.